This TCR beta chain was documented in a study of human versus mouse CDR3 diversity and MHC coevolution. Study results and caveats: Human CDR3s averaged more deletions and insertions than mouse CDR3s. By iCHAO1, human TCR beta clonotypes numbered roughly 1.7 million, the most. The lowest clonal inequality scores came from most of the three human donors.

The CDR3 covers 13 residues. CDR1 and CDR2 (germline): GTSNPN, SVGIG (reference sequence). V shed 3 bases, J shed 4 bases, and the junction held 4 bases outside the gene matches. As to this clone: Antigen: not known.

Naive CD4 T cells were sorted as CD45RO-negative, CD62L-positive. Repertoires were generated with immunoSEQ multiplex PCR, while TCRdb's copy carries only in-frame clones and drops some. The sample includes about 60,000 clones, around 94% of them seen just once. The sequence was collected from a person aged 55 to 69 in good health. V is TRBV30 and J is TRBJ2-5, with 8 bases fitting TRBD1. Material: naive CD4+ T cells from blood. Subset meaning: CD45RO-negative CD62L-positive naive CD4 T cells. The CDR3: CAWSETGAETQYF. The CDR3 coding sequence is TGTGCCTGGAGCGAGACAGGGGCAGAGACCCAGTACTTC.